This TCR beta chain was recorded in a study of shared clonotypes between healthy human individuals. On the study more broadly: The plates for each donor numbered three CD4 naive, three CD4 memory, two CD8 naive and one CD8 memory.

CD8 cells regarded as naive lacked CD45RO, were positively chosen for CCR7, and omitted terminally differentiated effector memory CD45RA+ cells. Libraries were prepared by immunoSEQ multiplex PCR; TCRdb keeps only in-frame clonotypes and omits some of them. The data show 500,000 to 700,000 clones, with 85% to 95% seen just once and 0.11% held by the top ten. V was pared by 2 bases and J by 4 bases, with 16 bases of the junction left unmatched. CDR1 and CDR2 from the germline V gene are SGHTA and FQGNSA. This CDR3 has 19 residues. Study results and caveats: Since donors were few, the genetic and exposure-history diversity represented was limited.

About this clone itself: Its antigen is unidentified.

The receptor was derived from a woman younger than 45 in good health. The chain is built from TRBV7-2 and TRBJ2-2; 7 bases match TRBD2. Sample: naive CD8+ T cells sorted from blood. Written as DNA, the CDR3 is TGTGCCAGCAGCTTACGTGCCTTACAAGGGAGGGCGGGCACCGGGGAGCTGTTTTTT. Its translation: CASSLRALQGRAGTGELFF.